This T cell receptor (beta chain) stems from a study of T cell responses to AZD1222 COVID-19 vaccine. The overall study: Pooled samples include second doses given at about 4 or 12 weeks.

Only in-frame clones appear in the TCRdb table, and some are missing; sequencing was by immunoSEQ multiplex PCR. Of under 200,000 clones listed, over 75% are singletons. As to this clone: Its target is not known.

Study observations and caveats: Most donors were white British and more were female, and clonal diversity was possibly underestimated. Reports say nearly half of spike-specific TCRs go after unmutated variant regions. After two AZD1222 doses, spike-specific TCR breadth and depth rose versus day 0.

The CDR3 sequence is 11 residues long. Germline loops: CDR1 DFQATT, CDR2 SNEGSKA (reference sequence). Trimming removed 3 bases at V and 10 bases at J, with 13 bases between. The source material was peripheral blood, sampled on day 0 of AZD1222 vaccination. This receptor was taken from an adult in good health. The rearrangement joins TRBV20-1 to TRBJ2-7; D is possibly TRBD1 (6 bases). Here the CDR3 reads CSARNRESQYF. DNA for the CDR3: TGCAGTGCTAGGAACAGGGAGTCCCAGTACTTC.